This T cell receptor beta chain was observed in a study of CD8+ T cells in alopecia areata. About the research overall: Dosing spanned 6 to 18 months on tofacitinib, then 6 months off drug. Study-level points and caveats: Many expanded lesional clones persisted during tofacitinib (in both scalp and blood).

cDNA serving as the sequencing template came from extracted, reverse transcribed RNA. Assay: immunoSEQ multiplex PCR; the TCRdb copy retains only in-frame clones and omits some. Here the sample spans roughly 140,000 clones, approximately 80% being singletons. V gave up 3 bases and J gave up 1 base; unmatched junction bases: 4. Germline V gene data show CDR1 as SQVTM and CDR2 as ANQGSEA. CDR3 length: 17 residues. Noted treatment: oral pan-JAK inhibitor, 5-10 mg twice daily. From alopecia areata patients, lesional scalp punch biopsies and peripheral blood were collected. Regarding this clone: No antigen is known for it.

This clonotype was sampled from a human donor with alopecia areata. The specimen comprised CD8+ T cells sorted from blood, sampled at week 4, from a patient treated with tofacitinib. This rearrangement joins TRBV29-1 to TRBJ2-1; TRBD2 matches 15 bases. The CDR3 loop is CSVEIGTSGGSYNEQFF. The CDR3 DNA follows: TGCAGCGTTGAGATCGGGACTAGCGGGGGGTCCTACAATGAGCAGTTCTTC.